These 32 T cell receptor beta chains were all obtained from the same sample, sequenced in a study of T cell responses to AZD1222 COVID-19 vaccine. Measured with immunoSEQ multiplex PCR; TCRdb has only the in-frame clones, and not every one. The sample shows approximately 85,000 clones, around 85% of them seen only once. Source: peripheral blood, taken on day 0 of AZD1222 vaccination. Receptor source: an adult in good health.

This chain joins TRBV24-1 and TRBJ2-2; no firm D call. This CDR3 contains 13 residues. CDR1 is KGHDR, CDR2 SFDVKD, per germline. V gave up 5 bases and J gave up 4 bases, with 7 bases separating them. In DNA, the CDR3 is TGTGCCACCAGTGGTAGGCCCACCGGGGAGCTGTTTTTT. This codes for CATSGRPTGELFF.

On this clone: Mismatch with germline at one junction end may stem from a read error. The rearrangement joins TRBV10-3 to TRBJ2-5, with a tentative D call TRBD2 (6 bases). The germline V gene has CDR1 ENHRY and CDR2 SYGVKD. CDR3 length equals 15 residues. Here the CDR3 reads CAIRGDLDYQKTQYF. In DNA, the CDR3 is TGTGCCATCAGGGGAGACCTGGACTACCAAAAGACCCAGTACTTC.

This chain links TRBV28 with TRBJ2-7; a possible D gene is TRBD1 (6 bases). Germline V CDR1 and CDR2: MDHEN, SYDVKM. This CDR3 contains 15 residues. The germline V and J ends were trimmed by 8 bases and 7 bases, with 24 bases remaining between them. CDR3: CASSPRRTASGEQYF. Here the CDR3 DNA reads TGTGCCAGCTCCCCCAGGAGGACAGCTTCTGGGGAGCAGTACTTC.

This sequence joins TRBV30 and TRBJ1-2, with D hard to call. Trimming stripped 8 bases from V and 8 bases from J, with 15 bases between. This CDR3 has 11 amino acids. CDR1 and CDR2 (germline): GTSNPN, SVGIG (reference sequence). The CDR3 region has the DNA TGTGCCCAGAATCGAGGTGGCGGCTACACCTTC. Translation: CAQNRGGGYTF.

The chain has TRBV6-2 or TRBV6-3 and TRBJ1-4; D call uncertain. Germline V gene data show CDR1 as MNHEY and CDR2 as SVGEGT. V was shortened by 2 bases and J by 7 bases, with 14 bases between the two germline ends. This CDR3 spans 15 amino acids. DNA for the CDR3: TGTGCCAGCAGTTACACTTTTCGGAGGAGTGAAAAACTGTTTTTT. Protein sequence: CASSYTFRRSEKLFF.

The V and J genes are TRBV9 and TRBJ1-1; D may be TRBD1 (6 bases). Trimming removed 0 bases from V and 7 bases from J, with 16 bases in between. Germline loops: CDR1 SGDLS, CDR2 YYNGEE. This CDR3 contains 15 residues. CDR3 sequence reads: CASSVESRGWGEAFF. The CDR3 DNA reads as TGTGCCAGCAGCGTAGAATCCAGGGGCTGGGGTGAAGCTTTCTTT.

This chain connects TRBV24-1 to TRBJ2-3; D is uncertain. The germline V gene has CDR1 KGHDR and CDR2 SFDVKD. This CDR3 is 12 amino acids long. V was pared by 5 bases and J by 2 bases, with 4 bases between. CDR3 in amino acids: CATSGDTDTQYF. The CDR3 DNA follows: TGTGCCACCAGTGGAGACACAGATACGCAGTATTTT.

This chain connects TRBV21-1 to TRBJ2-3; whether TRBD2, the table's D call, matches the DNA was not checked. TRBV21-1 is marked as a pseudogene. The CDR3 runs 14 residues. The CDR3, as DNA: TGTGCCAGCAGCGCGCGTCTAGCGACAGATACGCAGTATTTT. Amino acid sequence: CASSARLATDTQYF.

J is TRBJ2-1 and V is TRBV7-2; D is perhaps TRBD1 or TRBD2 (5 bases each). CDR3 size: 15 residues. The V end was cut by 2 bases, the J end by 7 bases, with 15 bases between. The germline CDR1 and CDR2 sequences are SGHTA and FQGNSA. CDR3 region: CASSLRVGTGNEQFF. CDR3 sequence (DNA): TGTGCCAGCAGCTTACGGGTCGGGACCGGGAATGAGCAGTTCTTC.

The chain couples TRBV28 to TRBJ2-1; 7 bases fit TRBD1. V lost 5 bases and J lost 2; bases outside the gene matches: 3. The germline CDR1 and CDR2 sequences are MDHEN and SYDVKM. This CDR3 is built from 14 residues. CDR3 loop: CASSRQGTYNEQFF. As DNA, the CDR3 is TGTGCCAGCAGTAGACAGGGAACCTACAATGAGCAGTTCTTC.

The V and J genes are TRBV12-3 or TRBV12-4 and TRBJ1-5, with no clear D. Between the trimmed V and J ends, which lost 6 bases and 7 bases, there was a span of 13 bases. The CDR3 covers 13 residues. The CDR3 nucleotides read TGTGCCAGCAGCCCGGGCCTGGGGCAGCCCCAGCATTTT. Translated: CASSPGLGQPQHF.

The J gene is TRBJ2-7, the V gene TRBV11-2, with 12 positions matching TRBD1. Per germline, CDR1 SGHAT and CDR2 FQNNGV. J gave up 5 bases and V 5 bases, and 4 bases lay outside the gene matches. This CDR3 is built from 14 residues. The CDR3: CASSRGTGGDEQYF. DNA of the CDR3: TGTGCCAGCAGCCGGGGGACAGGGGGCGACGAGCAGTACTTC.

In its sample, this clone was seen many times. The CDR3 DNA reads as TGCGCCAGCAGCCTAGTTGGCGGGGGGCCCGGGGAGCTGTTTTTT. Protein product: CASSLVGGGPGELFF. The rearrangement links TRBV5-1 to TRBJ2-2; 8 bases align to TRBD2. CDR1 is SGHRS, CDR2 YFSETQ, per germline. After removal of 4 bases from V and 6 bases from J, the junction contained 8 bases not matched to a gene. This CDR3 is 15 amino acids long.

The V gene is TRBV6-2 or TRBV6-3, the J gene TRBJ1-6, with D maybe TRBD1 (5 bases). With 6 bases removed from V and 4 bases from J, the gap between germline ends came to 13 bases. The CDR3 spans 15 residues. CDR1 and CDR2 (germline): MNHEY, SVGEGT. CDR3: CASSRVRQYNSPLHF. DNA of the CDR3: TGTGCCAGCAGCCGGGTCCGACAGTATAATTCACCCCTCCACTTT.

This clone was picked up one time. This chain connects TRBV3-1 (or the pseudogene TRBV3-2) to TRBJ2-7; D call uncertain. V gave up 2 bases and J gave up 6 bases, with 8 bases separating them. Germline V lookup: CDR1 LGHDT, CDR2 YNNKEL (reference sequence). This CDR3 comprises 12 residues. The CDR3 region is CASSQPVGEQYF. The CDR3 nucleotides read TGTGCCAGCAGCCAACCAGTGGGCGAGCAGTACTTC.

The chain employs TRBV4-3 and TRBJ1-1, with D possibly TRBD1 on 5 matching bases. The CDR3 runs 14 residues. V lost 1 base and J 3 bases, leaving 9 bases between the germline ends. The germline gives CDR1 LGHNA, CDR2 YSLEER. The CDR3 is CASSQVAGDTEAFF. As DNA, the CDR3 is TGCGCCAGCAGCCAAGTTGCGGGGGACACTGAAGCTTTCTTT.

The genes are TRBV29-1 and TRBJ1-2, with 8 positions matching TRBD1. The germline V gene encodes CDR1 SQVTM and CDR2 ANQGSEA. The CDR3 extends over 14 amino acids. The junction had 7 bases not matched to a gene; V was cut back by 6 bases and J by 1 base. The CDR3 sequence: CSVIQGQVNYGYTF. The CDR3 DNA reads TGCAGCGTCATCCAGGGACAGGTTAACTATGGCTACACCTTC.

CDR3 residues: CASSFLGNTGELFF. The CDR3 nucleotides read TGTGCCAGCAGTTTCCTGGGGAACACCGGGGAGCTGTTTTTT. The chain recombines TRBV27 with TRBJ2-2; D unclear. Trimming pared 3 bases from V and 1 base from J, leaving 6 bases between. Germline lookup yields CDR1 MNHEY and CDR2 SMNVEV (reference sequence). The CDR3 runs 14 residues.

V gene TRBV19 combines with J gene TRBJ1-1, with TRBD1 identical over 8 bases. The trim removed 3 bases at V and 9 bases at J, leaving 15 bases unmatched. The CDR3 has 16 amino acids. CDR1 and CDR2 from the germline V gene are LNHDA and SQIVND (reference sequence). The CDR3 DNA sequence: TGTGCCAGTAGTATGAGTGCCACGGGACAGGCGGGTAAAGCTTTCTTT. Translating gives CASSMSATGQAGKAFF.

This clone was picked up one time. This chain links TRBV6-5 with TRBJ1-3; D is unclear. In germline, CDR1 is MNHEY, CDR2 SVGAGI. The ends were cut back, 1 base at V and 0 bases at J, with 10 bases in the middle. The CDR3 covers 16 residues. DNA for the CDR3: TGTGCCAGCAGTTACTTGGCAGTCAACTCTGGAAACACCATATATTTT. Translated, it gives CASSYLAVNSGNTIYF.

The chain couples TRBV28 to TRBJ2-2; D call uncertain. V was trimmed by 3 bases and J by 7 bases, leaving 6 bases between them. Germline V gene data show CDR1 as MDHEN and CDR2 as SYDVKM. The length of the CDR3 is 12 residues. CDR3 amino acids: CASSFTVGELFF. The DNA for the CDR3 is TGTGCCAGCAGTTTTACCGTCGGGGAGCTGTTTTTT.

The V call is TRBV24-1, the J call TRBJ2-1; 7 bases map to TRBD2. This CDR3 comprises 17 residues. Germline trimming cut 4 bases from V and 0 bases from J; bases unmatched to any gene: 8. Germline V gene sequence: CDR1 KGHDR, CDR2 SFDVKD. The CDR3 bases are TGTGCCACCAGTGAAGGCGGCGGGGGTGTCTCCTACAATGAGCAGTTCTTC. Residues: CATSEGGGGVSYNEQFF.

J is TRBJ1-2 and V is TRBV6-1, with D hard to call. Trimming removed 2 bases at V and 3 bases at J, with 7 bases between. Germline assignment: CDR1 MNHNS and CDR2 SASEGT. The CDR3 length is 13 residues. CDR3 sequence reads: CASSEMWDYGYTF. In nucleotides, the CDR3 is TGTGCCAGCAGTGAAATGTGGGACTATGGCTACACCTTC.

The rearrangement joins TRBV28 to TRBJ1-5; possibly TRBD1 for D (5 bases). V gave up 3 bases and J gave up 6 bases, with 21 bases separating them. In germline, CDR1 is MDHEN, CDR2 SYDVKM. This CDR3 is built from 17 residues. This chain's CDR3 is CASSFFAGREMRQPQHF. The DNA of the CDR3 is TGTGCCAGCAGTTTTTTCGCCGGCAGGGAGATGCGTCAGCCCCAGCATTTT.

This clone was found a few times. The chain combines TRBV7-8 with TRBJ2-7; 7 nucleotides align to TRBD2. The CDR3 sequence is 14 residues long. V lost 5 bases, J lost 1 base, and 5 bases stayed unmatched. The germline V gene has CDR1 SGHVS and CDR2 FQNEAQ. CDR3 sequence reads: CASSPREGSYEQYF. The CDR3 nucleotides are TGTGCCAGCAGCCCAAGGGAGGGTTCCTACGAGCAGTACTTC.

J is TRBJ1-6 and V is TRBV5-1; D is uncertain. V was shortened by 4 bases and J by 0 bases, with 11 bases between the two germline ends. Per the germline V gene, CDR1 is SGHRS and CDR2 is YFSETQ. CDR3 length: 16 amino acids. The CDR3, as DNA: TGCGCCAGCAGCCGAGACGGGAACTCCTATAATTCACCCCTCCACTTT. Translating it yields CASSRDGNSYNSPLHF.

The CDR3 here is CASSIDPRQGTNSNQPQHF. The DNA for the CDR3 is TGTGCCAGTAGTATAGATCCGAGACAGGGGACCAATAGCAATCAGCCCCAGCATTTT. This chain connects TRBV19 to TRBJ1-5; 8 bases agree with TRBD1. CDR1 is LNHDA and CDR2 is SQIVND in the germline V gene (reference sequence). The junction had 10 bases not matched to a gene; V was cut back by 0 bases and J by 0 bases. CDR3 size: 19 residues.

This clone was seen a few times. The V and J genes are TRBV28 and TRBJ2-5; D may correspond to TRBD1 or TRBD2 (5 bases each). This CDR3 comprises 17 residues. Germline V gene lookup returns CDR1 MDHEN and CDR2 SYDVKM. Trimming removed 4 bases at V and 4 bases at J, with 22 bases between. CDR3 region: CASSSPQGNSRGETQYF. The DNA for the CDR3 is TGTGCCAGCAGTTCTCCCCAGGGTAATTCGAGGGGAGAGACCCAGTACTTC.

The V gene is TRBV19, the J gene TRBJ1-3; D uncertain. Trimming stripped 3 bases from V and 2 bases from J, with 14 bases between. The CDR3 covers 16 residues. Germline V lookup: CDR1 LNHDA, CDR2 SQIVND (reference sequence). CDR3 DNA sequence: TGTGCCAGTAGTATCCTCGGGAAGGTGGCTGGAAACACCATATATTTT. Translation gives CASSILGKVAGNTIYF.

The chain recombines TRBV6-5 with TRBJ2-2; a possible D gene is TRBD2 (5 bases). V lost 5 bases to trimming and J lost 3 bases, with 13 bases between them. Germline values: CDR1 MNHEY, CDR2 SVGAGI. This CDR3 is built from 15 residues. Here the CDR3 DNA reads TGTGCCAGCAGTCGTGGAGGATTTGACACCGGGGAGCTGTTTTTT. It specifies CASSRGGFDTGELFF.

This clone appeared once. V and J are TRBV4-1 and TRBJ2-6, with D possibly called TRBD1 or TRBD2 (5 bases each). Looked up from germline, CDR1 is MGHRA and CDR2 is YSYEKL. V was trimmed by 2 bases and J by 1 base, leaving 18 bases between them. There are 19 residues in the CDR3. The CDR3 nucleotides are TGCGCCAGCAGCCAAAAACCGGGGCAGGGTATTTCTGGGGCCAACGTCCTGACTTTC. Translated: CASSQKPGQGISGANVLTF.

The J gene is TRBJ2-1, the V gene TRBV6-2 or TRBV6-3; 11 nucleotides agree with TRBD2. Germline V CDR1 and CDR2: MNHEY, SVGEGT. V gave up 6 bases and J gave up 6 bases; unmatched junction bases: 7. The CDR3 totals 15 residues. In nucleotides, the CDR3 is TGTGCCAGCAGCCCCACTAGCGGGAGTCGCAATGAGCAGTTCTTC. Translation gives CASSPTSGSRNEQFF.